This TCR beta chain was sequenced in a study of T cells in women clearing cervical HPV infection. The data were produced by immunoSEQ multiplex PCR, yet TCRdb's version contains in-frame clones alone and is incomplete. This sample's table has tens of thousands of clones. A note on this clone: The read ends 3 residues early relative to the CDR3; the germline J gene fills the gap.

The CDR3 is made up of 13 amino acids. The trim removed 5 bases at V and 4 bases at J, leaving 3 bases unmatched. Per the germline V gene, CDR1 is SEHNR and CDR2 is FQNEAQ (reference sequence). The TCR sequence derives from a woman between 18 and 75 years old with a cervical HPV16 infection that either progressed to CIN3+ or cleared (not recorded which). V gene TRBV7-9 combines with J gene TRBJ2-7; 9 positions match TRBD1. The sequenced sample was blood buffy coat. CDR3 in amino acids: CASSPGTGYEQYF. Partial CDR3 DNA: TGTGCCAGCAGCCCCGGGACAGGGTACGAG. The full variable domain, rest sourced from reference TRBV7-9 and TRBJ2-7, is DTGVSQNPRHKITKRGQNVTFRCDPISEHNRLYWYRQTLGQGPEFLTYFQNEAQLEKSRLLSDRFSAERPKGSFSTLEIQRTEQGDSAMYLCASSPGTGYEQYFGPGTRLTVT.